The present T cell receptor beta chain was sequenced within a study of cytomegalovirus exposure and HLA in healthy donors (dated by TCRdb to 2017 to 2019). Some background on the complete study: In an earlier analysis of roughly 590 of the donors, approximately 300 Gb of sequence data and about 110 million unique TCR beta sequences from roughly 180 million T cells were reported. Roughly 320 gigabases of sequencing data and around 90 million unique TCR sequences made up an early release that covered approximately 700 HLA-typed donors. Among the approximately 430 genotyped donors, about 85% belonged to the genetic ancestry cluster associated with self-reported Caucasian donors. The study aimed to test whether cataloging public T cell receptors could reveal signatures of past pathogen exposure. The study used immunosequencing to profile the T cell repertoires of several hundred subjects and linked those repertoires to cytomegalovirus serostatus. A separate validation cohort of approximately 130 different subjects was used in addition to the 666-subject first cohort. High-throughput TCR immunosequencing, statistical association of individual TCRs with disease status, and machine learning were combined to predict cytomegalovirus infection status. In a later analysis, previously published TCR beta repertoires from several hundred donors were re-analyzed and high-resolution HLA genotyping was added so that TCR occurrence patterns could be studied. The later analysis used no new phenotypic data to find candidate immune exposures, relying instead on TCR beta sequences and their occurrence across donors. To decide whether each TCR beta V gene segment behaved as functional or pseudogenic, an earlier analysis of over 500 of the donors relied on high-throughput TCR beta sequencing. Donor age, sex, ethnicity and CMV serostatus were compiled alongside the repertoire data. Genome-wide SNP genotypes for about 60% of the roughly 700 donors were used in a later genetic analysis, which treated that subset as a discovery cohort. All discovery cohort repertoires had been generated using a single sequencing platform. Both class I and class II loci were covered by HLA typing, at four-digit resolution. The number of typed donors differed by locus: about 620-640 for A, B, C, DRB1 and DQB1; some 500 for DQA1; about 600 for DPA1; and around 490 for DPB1. Roughly five DR-DQ haplotypes were handled as single units for association and clustering, since linkage in the cohort was strong. Across under 500 genotyped donors of the cohort, an average of roughly 230,000 unique TCR beta nucleotide sequences per donor were sequenced, and approximately 17% of those sequences were non-productive. Here is what the overall study found, with its caveats: A later analysis found that most CMV-associated TCR beta chains appeared HLA-restricted, with HLA associations seemingly driven largely by CMV exposure. A later genetic analysis reported fewer N-insertions in productive TCRs among donors in an Asian-associated ancestry cluster than the roughly 700-donor mean. A later genetic analysis associated a missense DCLRE1C variant with V-gene and J-gene trimming of TCR beta chains, and an independent cohort replicated the association. A group of highly shared sequence variants was considered likely to be a technical artifact of the sequencing pipeline. An earlier analysis of some 590 of the donors showed that most TCR beta V segments appeared in productive rearrangements either about 87% or about 30% of the time, which broadly matched IMGT annotations. Linkage disequilibrium might explain the correlated functional status among segregating V segments, but an unknown experimental factor could not be excluded. Some IMGT-functional V segments, including TRBV6-2 and TRBV6-3, could not be told apart with the 87-base-pair reads, so those segments were excluded. Because HLA typing was unavailable for some donors at each locus, only the typed subset was used in association tests. Compared with equally common non-associated chains, HLA-associated TCR beta chains in a later analysis were more clonally expanded and had lower generation probabilities. Most TCR sequences were observed very rarely across donors, whereas some public TCRs were present in many individuals. The authors suggested that the approach could potentially be generalized to other disease states and immunological phenotypes. According to a later analysis, TCR association rates differed among HLA loci, with DRB1 alleles showing the most associated TCRs and HLA-C alleles showing the fewest. About 17 rarely observed V segments, including chromosome 9 orphons, were excluded from the earlier analysis of approximately 600 of the donors because counts were too low. Strong co-occurrence of HLA alleles, especially DR and DQ, made assigning TCR associations to individual alleles difficult. In both the original and validation cohorts, the classifier was reported to diagnose cytomegalovirus status with high specificity and sensitivity. In vitro tests confirmed that a few of the cytomegalovirus-associated TCR beta chains recognize cytomegalovirus antigens. For the cohort, immune exposure information was limited to CMV serostatus. The presence/absence analyses assumed that sequencing depth was roughly uniform across donors, and that assumption may not be true. A further reported finding was that TCR beta sequences accurately predicted the HLA-A and HLA-B alleles for most subjects in the first cohort. The study gave a list of 150 to 200 TCR beta chains associated with cytomegalovirus. In this cohort, only TCR beta chains were sequenced, and detectable features were limited by the absence of alpha or paired-chain data. At a false discovery rate of 0.05, a later analysis linked around 17,000 TCR beta sequences to specific HLA alleles. A later analysis reported that several top co-occurrence clusters appeared linked to parvovirus B19, influenza, CMV and Epstein-Barr virus.

Remarks on this clone: It has no known antigen specificity. Base qualities are not recorded, but no much larger clone differs from it by a single base.

The receptor library was made with the immunoSEQ multiplex PCR assay. For the multiplex PCR, a mixture combining 60 forward primers for TCR Vbeta segments and 13 reverse primers for TCR Jbeta segments was used. The CDR3 region of rearranged TCR beta genes was amplified from genomic DNA by a multiplex PCR assay. The amplified TCR beta libraries were sequenced on the Illumina HiSeq System as 87-base-pair reads. On the study's bioinformatics: A later analysis tallied around 82 million unique TCR beta chains across the 666 repertoires, and roughly 11 million of those chains were shared by two or more donors. Raw reads were error-corrected and collapsed into unique sequences with a nearest-neighbor algorithm that merged closely related sequences to remove PCR and sequencing errors. V, D and J gene segments were assigned by aligning CDR3 sequences to IMGT reference sequences. For a sequence to be retained, at least a six-nucleotide match to both a V gene segment and a J gene segment was required. Rearrangements were called productive when the CDR3 lacked stop codons and stayed in frame with V and J; all others were non-productive. Following IMGT convention, CDR3 was defined as the stretch from the second conserved V-encoded cysteine to the conserved J-encoded phenylalanine. In an earlier analysis of 500 to 650 of the donors, sequences lacking an unambiguous match to a single V gene segment were excluded. An earlier analysis of several hundred of the donors called V segments functional above 56.7% productive rearrangements and segregating when the between-donor standard deviation exceeded 5%. A statistical classification framework was built to diagnose cytomegalovirus status from the catalog of TCR beta chain sequences. In a later analysis, TCR nucleotide sequences were compared against IMGT/GENE-DB human TR gene sequences so that V and J genes could be assigned. Using the TCRdist pipeline, a later analysis assigned CDR3 sequences along with most-parsimonious VDJ recombination scenarios. In a later analysis, every TCR beta chain was defined by the combination of its CDR3 amino acid sequence and its V-gene family, and reads without a unique V-gene family were dropped. A later analysis removed 500 to 600 highly shared, low-generation-probability nucleotide sequences to deal with suspected cross-contamination and a sequencing artifact. A later analysis calculated a clonal expansion index for each public chain from normalized within-repertoire ranks of inferred template counts. In a later analysis, generation probabilities were computed using a VDJ recombination model fitted to out-of-frame rearrangements, and the results were checked against IGoR. Hypergeometric tests were used in a later analysis to score TCR-TCR, TCR-HLA and TCR-CMV co-occurrence, with a repertoire-size bias correction applied to the TCR pairs. A later analysis estimated false discovery rates by permuting HLA or CMV assignments 20 times. In a later analysis, co-occurring TCRs were grouped with DBSCAN, and TCRdist sequence similarity was added when clustering was performed within HLA-allele-positive subsets. Co-occurrence clustering excluded repertoires with fewer than 30,000 or more than 120,000 public chains, plus five with anomalous nucleotide sharing. TCRdb obtained this table from immuneACCESS and retained in-frame rearrangements with V and J assigned. These tables miss some clones; where compared with another copy, unresolved V genes account for less than half of the shortfall, and the remainder is unexplained. V, J and clone size were drawn from that table, and D and trimming were deduced from the DNA. For this sample the table gives approximately 240,000 clones, of which around 89% were detected only once. More than 0.8% of the sample goes to the ten largest clones.

The cohort comprised approximately 700 healthy bone marrow donors. At the time of sampling, every cohort member was nominally healthy, though immune exposures that went unrecorded were likely present. The donor was CMV seronegative and was included in the group of over 300 seronegative cohort members. A peripheral blood sample was collected from each donor, and TCR beta sequencing was performed on peripheral blood mononuclear cells. The Qiagen DNeasy Blood Extraction Kit was used to extract genomic DNA from the blood cell samples. CDR1 LNHDA and CDR2 SQIVND were looked up in the germline V gene (reference sequence). V and J lose 5 bases and 4 bases, and a span of 2 bases separates them. The CDR3 has 11 amino acids, counting the end cysteine and phenylalanine. Just the 33-base CDR3 DNA is kept, in frame starting at base 1.

The sequencing sample was made of PBMCs. The clonotype was recovered from a young woman in good health and CMV-seronegative. The V gene is TRBV19 and the J gene is TRBJ1-4; a confident D gene designation cannot be given. The DNA sequence is as follows: TGTGCCAGTAGTCATAATGAAAAACTGTTTTTT. The encoded protein is CASSHNEKLFF.